This T cell receptor (beta chain) came from a study of blood T cell repertoires in COVID-19 (dated by TCRdb to the early 2020s). Turning to the overall study: Samples from collaborators originated in the United States, Italy and Spain and spanned both the acute and convalescent phases of COVID-19. The prospective study material was composed of cDNA or gDNA derived from T cells, B-cell-depleted T cells, or PBMCs. Subjects who had been exposed to COVID-19, were actively infected with it, or had recovered from it provided the deeply sampled blood TCRbeta repertoires that made up the dataset. The repertoires were released in a freely available public database intended as a resource for research on the immune response to SARS-CoV-2. Samples were obtained from the ongoing ImmuneRACE study (first 160 participants) and from about 1,300 subjects provided by 6 global collaborators. Sample metadata almost always included a de-identified subject ID, COVID-19 status, age in years and sex. Where HLA class I and class II types were available, the types were taken from metadata supplied by the sample provider, not from assay-based typing.

Overall study results and their limits: The amount of clinical and demographic metadata varied by source and participant and was provided uncurated.

To note about this clone: The antigen it recognizes is unknown. No base-level quality is on record; no much larger clone is a single base apart.

Whole blood was collected in K2EDTA tubes by collaborating institutions according to the institutions' own protocols. For TCRbeta analysis, collaborators shipped samples as frozen whole blood, isolated PBMCs, or DNA extracted from either of those sample types. TCRbeta CDR3 regions were amplified from genomic DNA by means of the immunoSEQ Assay, a bias-controlled multiplex PCR. For the original study's pipeline: Nucleated cell counts per sample were estimated from amplification of reference gene primers within the assay. To quantify the absolute abundance of each unique TCRbeta CDR3 rearrangement, sequence reads were collapsed and filtered. Productive Simpson clonality was computed per sample as the square root of Simpson's diversity index over productive rearrangements. Entries here come from immuneACCESS through TCRdb and include only in-frame sequences with V and J called. Some clones fail to appear in such tables; in the studies checked, an unresolved V gene covers under half of the shortfall, and the cause of the remainder is unknown. D and trimming were read from the DNA, whereas the V and J calls and clone size are those reported in that table. Across this sample there are 45,000 to 55,000 clones, with less than 85% seen only once. The ten biggest clones cover about 5.8% of the sample.

From its cysteine to its phenylalanine, the CDR3 spans 17 amino acids. Only the CDR3 DNA stays, 51 bases, in frame from base 1. What was sequenced was peripheral blood. Recombination joined TRBV21-1 with TRBJ2-3; the table's D gene call, TRBD2, was not cross checked with the DNA. TRBV21-1 is a recognized pseudogene. This clonotype was sampled from a human donor in a cohort sampled during active COVID-19. The sequence in DNA is TGTGCCAGCAGCAACACATTAGCGGGGGGGCATGGAGATACGCAGTATTTT. Its protein reads: CASSNTLAGGHGDTQYF.